Listed below are T cell receptor beta chains from one sample, sequenced in a study of T-cell reconstitution after alpha-beta-depleted transplantation in children. TCRdb re-called the PCR reads through MiXCR, storing one row per CDR3 protein. The sample consists of around 250,000 distinct CDR3 sequences, 9.9% of them appearing once. The source was PBMCs from the stem cell graft donor, collected from the stem cell graft. The receptors were sampled from a human donor who donated a stem cell graft to a child with SCID. The CDR3 runs from the conserved cysteine through the conserved F or W. Fields, in order: D gene, J gene, V gene, clone size, CDR3 protein, CDR3 DNA. D genes are given only for firm matches. Size values are once, few and many counts, or a class for expanded clones, and some rows have none.

D: NA; J: TRBJ2-5; V: TRBV5-5; size: NA; CDR3: CASSPLVVGETQYF; DNA: TGTGCCAGCAGCCCCCTAGTGGTTGGGGAGACCCAGTACTTC
D: NA; J: TRBJ2-6; V: TRBV5-1; size: NA; CDR3: CASSPTAAGQPRSGANVLTF; DNA: TGCGCCAGCAGCCCAACTGCGGCGGGACAGCCACGCTCTGGGGCCAACGTCCTGACTTTC
D: TRBD2; J: TRBJ2-2; V: TRBV5-5; size: few; CDR3: CASSLSLAGASTGELFF; DNA: TGTGCCAGCAGCTTATCACTAGCGGGGGCCTCCACCGGGGAGCTGTTTTTT
D: NA; J: TRBJ1-1; V: TRBV27; size: NA; CDR3: CASSLYGGRGSTEAFF; DNA: TGTGCCAGCAGTTTATATGGGGGGCGCGGTTCCACTGAAGCTTTCTTT
D: NA; J: TRBJ2-1; V: TRBV11-2; size: many; CDR3: CASSLDPQGEQFF; DNA: TGTGCCAGCAGCTTAGATCCGCAAGGCGAGCAGTTCTTC
D: NA; J: TRBJ1-5; V: TRBV20-1; size: few; CDR3: CSARTEGDQPQHF; DNA: TGCAGTGCTCGGACAGAGGGAGATCAGCCCCAGCATTTT
D: TRBD1; J: TRBJ1-1; V: TRBV5-1; size: many; CDR3: CASSFRGQGSTEAFF; DNA: TGCGCCAGCAGCTTTAGGGGACAGGGGTCAACTGAAGCTTTCTTT
D: NA; J: TRBJ2-2; V: TRBV9; size: NA; CDR3: CASSVDQPGTGELFF; DNA: TGTGCCAGCAGCGTAGATCAGCCCGGCACCGGGGAGCTGTTTTTT
D: NA; J: TRBJ2-2; V: TRBV5-1; size: few; CDR3: CASSSTVTGELFF; DNA: TGCGCCAGCAGCTCCACGGTCACCGGGGAGCTGTTTTTT
D: NA; J: TRBJ2-5; V: TRBV2; size: few; CDR3: CASSELDYRTQETQYF; DNA: TGTGCCAGCAGTGAACTAGACTACAGGACGCAAGAGACCCAGTACTTC
D: TRBD1; J: TRBJ1-5; V: TRBV5-1; size: many; CDR3: CASSSTGEQPQHF; DNA: TGCGCCAGCAGCTCGACAGGGGAACAGCCCCAGCATTTT
D: TRBD1; J: TRBJ2-7; V: TRBV29-1; size: few; CDR3: CSGAPGQGSEQYF; DNA: TGCAGCGGGGCCCCGGGACAGGGTAGCGAGCAGTACTTC
D: TRBD2; J: TRBJ2-5; V: TRBV9; size: NA; CDR3: CASSVDGTSGETQYF; DNA: TGTGCCAGCAGCGTAGATGGGACTAGCGGAGAGACCCAGTACTTC
D: NA; J: TRBJ1-1; V: TRBV7-2; size: NA; CDR3: CASSSTENTEAFF; DNA: TGTGCCAGCAGTTCGACGGAGAACACTGAAGCTTTCTTT
D: NA; J: TRBJ2-7; V: TRBV20-1; size: many; CDR3: CSASPGPTYEQYF; DNA: TGCAGTGCTAGTCCCGGTCCCACCTACGAGCAGTACTTC
D: NA; J: TRBJ1-6; V: TRBV20-1; size: few; CDR3: CSARESEGSPLHF; DNA: TGCAGTGCTAGAGAGTCGGAAGGGTCACCCCTCCACTTT
D: TRBD1; J: TRBJ1-4; V: TRBV7-9; size: many; CDR3: CASSSGTEAREKLFF; DNA: TGTGCCAGCAGCTCCGGGACAGAGGCCCGGGAAAAACTGTTTTTT
D: NA; J: TRBJ2-6; V: TRBV12-3/TRBV12-4; size: NA; CDR3: CASSPEVGANVLTF; DNA: TGTGCCAGCAGTCCTGAAGTAGGGGCCAACGTCCTGACTTTC
D: NA; J: TRBJ1-1; V: TRBV5-5; size: NA; CDR3: CASSLDRIANTEAFF; DNA: TGTGCCAGCAGCTTGGACAGGATAGCGAACACTGAAGCTTTCTTT
D: TRBD1; J: TRBJ1-2; V: TRBV10-3; size: many; CDR3: CAIRTDRGDYGYTF; DNA: TGTGCCATCAGAACGGACAGGGGAGACTATGGCTACACCTTC
D: NA; J: TRBJ2-7; V: TRBV12-3/TRBV12-4; size: NA; CDR3: CASSLTGKFYEQYF; DNA: TGTGCCAGCAGTTTAACAGGGAAGTTCTACGAGCAGTACTTC
D: TRBD1; J: TRBJ1-1; V: TRBV5-4; size: NA; CDR3: CASSATGLNTEAFF; DNA: TGTGCCAGCAGCGCGACAGGGCTGAACACTGAAGCTTTCTTT
D: NA; J: TRBJ2-3; V: TRBV7-2; size: many; CDR3: CASSSSQPDTQYF; DNA: TGTGCCAGCAGCTCCTCTCAGCCAGATACGCAGTATTTT
D: TRBD1; J: TRBJ1-1; V: TRBV10-3; size: few; CDR3: CAISGGQGASPEAFF; DNA: TGTGCCATCAGTGGGGGGCAGGGGGCGTCCCCTGAAGCTTTCTTT
D: TRBD1; J: TRBJ1-4; V: TRBV7-2; size: NA; CDR3: CASSFSGGGGEKLFF; DNA: TGTGCCAGCAGCTTTTCAGGGGGCGGCGGTGAAAAACTGTTTTTT
D: NA; J: TRBJ2-3; V: TRBV12-3/TRBV12-4; size: many; CDR3: CASSLIDTQYF; DNA: TGTGCCAGCAGTTTGATCGATACGCAGTATTTT
D: TRBD1; J: TRBJ2-7; V: TRBV7-9; size: NA; CDR3: CASSQTGVRDEQYF; DNA: TGTGCCAGCAGCCAGACAGGGGTCCGCGACGAGCAGTACTTC
D: NA; J: TRBJ2-7; V: TRBV9; size: few; CDR3: CASSVGPEWGSYEQYF; DNA: TGTGCCAGCAGCGTAGGTCCCGAGTGGGGATCCTACGAGCAGTACTTC
D: NA; J: TRBJ2-3; V: TRBV29-1; size: few; CDR3: CSVVQGMASDTQYF; DNA: TGCAGCGTTGTACAGGGTATGGCTTCAGATACGCAGTATTTT
D: NA; J: TRBJ1-5; V: TRBV24-1; size: few; CDR3: CATSESSNQPQHF; DNA: TGTGCCACCAGTGAGAGTAGCAATCAGCCCCAGCATTTT
D: NA; J: TRBJ1-1; V: TRBV5-1; size: few; CDR3: CASSLGTTNTEAFF; DNA: TGCGCCAGCAGCTTGGGGACCACAAACACTGAAGCTTTCTTT